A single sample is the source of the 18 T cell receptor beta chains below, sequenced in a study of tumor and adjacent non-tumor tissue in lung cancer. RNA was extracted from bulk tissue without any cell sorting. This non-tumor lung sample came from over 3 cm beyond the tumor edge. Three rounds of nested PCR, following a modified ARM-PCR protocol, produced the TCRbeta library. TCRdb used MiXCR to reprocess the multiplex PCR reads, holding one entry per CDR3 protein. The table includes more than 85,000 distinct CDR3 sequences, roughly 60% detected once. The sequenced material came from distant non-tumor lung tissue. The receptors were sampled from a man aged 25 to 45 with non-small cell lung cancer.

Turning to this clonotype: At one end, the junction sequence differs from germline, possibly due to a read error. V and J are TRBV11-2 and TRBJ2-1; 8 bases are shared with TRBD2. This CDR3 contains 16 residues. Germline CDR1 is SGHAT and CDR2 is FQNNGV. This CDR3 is CAGSSLVAGSSNEQFF. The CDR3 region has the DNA TGTGCCGGCAGCTCGCTCGTAGCGGGGTCTTCCAATGAGCAGTTCTTC.

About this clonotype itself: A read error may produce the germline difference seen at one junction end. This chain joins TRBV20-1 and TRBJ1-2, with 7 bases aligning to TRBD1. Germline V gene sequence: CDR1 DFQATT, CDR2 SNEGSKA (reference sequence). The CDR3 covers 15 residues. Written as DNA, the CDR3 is TGCAATGCTAGATATTCGAGACAGGGAAACTATGGCTACACCTTC. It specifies CNARYSRQGNYGYTF.

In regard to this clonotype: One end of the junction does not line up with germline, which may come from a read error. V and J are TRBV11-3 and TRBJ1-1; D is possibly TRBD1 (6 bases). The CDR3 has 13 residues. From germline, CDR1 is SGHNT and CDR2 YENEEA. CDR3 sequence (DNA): TGTACCAGCAGCTCCGGGGGCAGACGCGAAGTTTTCTTT. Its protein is CTSSSGGRREVFF.

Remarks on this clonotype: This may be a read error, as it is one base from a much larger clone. CDR3 residues: CASGSFLDTGELFF. The CDR3 DNA reads TGTGCCAGCGGAAGTTTTCTGGACACCGGGGAGCTGTTTTTT. This rearrangement joins TRBV12-3 or TRBV12-4 to TRBJ2-2, with unresolved D. This CDR3 spans 14 amino acids. With 8 bases removed from V and 3 bases from J, the gap between germline ends came to 13 bases.

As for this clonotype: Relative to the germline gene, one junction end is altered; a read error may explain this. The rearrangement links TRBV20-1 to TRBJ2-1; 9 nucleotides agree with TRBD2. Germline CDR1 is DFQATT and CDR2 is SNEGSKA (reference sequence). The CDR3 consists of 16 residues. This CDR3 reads CSARDQRAGGSHEKFF. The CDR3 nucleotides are TGTAGTGCTAGAGATCAGCGAGCGGGGGGCAGCCATGAGAAGTTCTTC.

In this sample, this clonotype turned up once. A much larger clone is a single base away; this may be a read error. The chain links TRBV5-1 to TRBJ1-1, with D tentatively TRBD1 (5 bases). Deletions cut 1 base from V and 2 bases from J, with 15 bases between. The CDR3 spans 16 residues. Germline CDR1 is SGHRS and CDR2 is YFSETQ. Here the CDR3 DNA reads TGCGCCAGCAGCTTGATTGGGGGGGGGAAAAACACTGAAGCTTTCTTT. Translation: CASSLIGGGKNTEAFF.

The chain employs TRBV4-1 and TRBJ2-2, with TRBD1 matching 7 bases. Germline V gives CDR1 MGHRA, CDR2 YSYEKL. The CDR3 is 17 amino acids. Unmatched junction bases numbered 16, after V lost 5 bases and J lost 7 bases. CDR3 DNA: TGCGCCAGCAGCAGGTCGAATGGAGTGACAGGGAACGGGGAGCTGTTTTTT. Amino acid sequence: CASSRSNGVTGNGELFF.

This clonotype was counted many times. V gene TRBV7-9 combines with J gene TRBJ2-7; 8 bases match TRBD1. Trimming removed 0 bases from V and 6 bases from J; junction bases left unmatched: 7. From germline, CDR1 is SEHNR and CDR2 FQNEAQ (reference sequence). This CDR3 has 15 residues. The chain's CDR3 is CASSLATHRGAEQYF. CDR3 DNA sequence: TGTGCCAGCAGCTTAGCTACACACAGGGGGGCCGAGCAGTACTTC.

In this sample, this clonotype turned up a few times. The CDR3 bases are TGCAGTACGAGGACAGGGGGAGACTATGGCTACACCTTC. Encoded protein: CSTRTGGDYGYTF. This chain connects TRBV20-1 to TRBJ1-2, with 10 nucleotides matching TRBD1. The V gene end was trimmed by 8 bases and the J gene end by 3 bases; junction bases not matched to a gene: 6. The CDR3 runs to 13 residues. Germline CDR1 reads DFQATT; CDR2 reads SNEGSKA (reference sequence).

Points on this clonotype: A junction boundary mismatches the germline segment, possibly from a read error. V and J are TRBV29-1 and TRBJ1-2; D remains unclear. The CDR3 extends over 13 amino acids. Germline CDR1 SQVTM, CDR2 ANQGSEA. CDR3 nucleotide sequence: TGCAGCACTTCGGATGGTCGGGTGTATGGTTACACCTTC. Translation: CSTSDGRVYGYTF.

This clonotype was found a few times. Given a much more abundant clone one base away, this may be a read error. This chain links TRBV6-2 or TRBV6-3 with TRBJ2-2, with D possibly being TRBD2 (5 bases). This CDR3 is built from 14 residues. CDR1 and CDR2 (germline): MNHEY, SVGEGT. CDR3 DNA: TGTGTCAGCACCGACGGACTCTACACCGGGGAGCTGTTTTTT. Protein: CVSTDGLYTGELFF.

CDR3 protein: CASSLQDFAETQYF. The CDR3 bases are TGCGCCAGCAGCTTACAGGATTTCGCAGAGACCCAGTACTTC. The chain uses TRBV5-1 and TRBJ2-5; maybe TRBD1 (5 bases). V was clipped by 2 bases and J by 4 bases, with 12 bases between them. The CDR3 consists of 14 residues. Germline V lookup: CDR1 SGHRS, CDR2 YFSETQ.

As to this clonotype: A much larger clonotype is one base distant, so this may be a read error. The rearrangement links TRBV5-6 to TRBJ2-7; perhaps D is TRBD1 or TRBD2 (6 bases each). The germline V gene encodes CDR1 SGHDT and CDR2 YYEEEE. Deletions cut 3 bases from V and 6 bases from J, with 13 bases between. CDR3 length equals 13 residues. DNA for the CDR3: TGTGCCAGCAGCTCGGGGGCCCCCTGCGAGCAGTACTTC. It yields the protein CASSSGAPCEQYF.

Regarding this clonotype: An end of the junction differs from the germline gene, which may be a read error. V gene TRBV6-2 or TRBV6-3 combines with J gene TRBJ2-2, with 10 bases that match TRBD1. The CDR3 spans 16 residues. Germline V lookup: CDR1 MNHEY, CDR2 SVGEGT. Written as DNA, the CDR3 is TGTACCAGCAGTCGACAGGGGGCTCTTAGGATCGGGGAGCTGTTTTTT. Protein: CTSSRQGALRIGELFF.

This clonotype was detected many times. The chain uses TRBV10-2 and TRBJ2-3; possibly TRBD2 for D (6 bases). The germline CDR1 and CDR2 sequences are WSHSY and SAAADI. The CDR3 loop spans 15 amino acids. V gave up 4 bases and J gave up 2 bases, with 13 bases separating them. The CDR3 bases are TGCGCCAGCAGTGGGGTAGCGGCCCTCACAGATACGCAGTATTTT. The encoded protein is CASSGVAALTDTQYF.

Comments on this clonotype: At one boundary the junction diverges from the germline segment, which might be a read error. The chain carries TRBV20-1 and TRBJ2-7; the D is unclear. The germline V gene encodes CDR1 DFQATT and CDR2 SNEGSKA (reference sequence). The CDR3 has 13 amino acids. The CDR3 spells CSAMNMKPYGQYF. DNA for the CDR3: TGCAGTGCAATGAACATGAAGCCCTACGGGCAGTACTTC.

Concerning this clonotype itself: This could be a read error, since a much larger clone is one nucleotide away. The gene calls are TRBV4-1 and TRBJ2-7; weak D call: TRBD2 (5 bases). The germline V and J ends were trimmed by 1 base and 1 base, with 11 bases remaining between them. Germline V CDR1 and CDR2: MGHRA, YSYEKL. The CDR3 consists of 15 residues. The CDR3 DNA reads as TGCGCCAGCAGCCAAGTATCGGAGGTGTCCTACGAGCAGTACTTC. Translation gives CASSQVSEVSYEQYF.

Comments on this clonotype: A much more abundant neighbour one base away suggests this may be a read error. DNA of the CDR3: TGTGCCAACAGCAGGCAGGGTTATGAGCAGTTCTTC. Its translation: CANSRQGYEQFF. This sequence joins TRBV5-6 and TRBJ2-1, with a weak D call TRBD1 (5 bases). This CDR3 is built from 12 residues. Germline-derived CDR1 and CDR2 are SGHDT and YYEEEE.